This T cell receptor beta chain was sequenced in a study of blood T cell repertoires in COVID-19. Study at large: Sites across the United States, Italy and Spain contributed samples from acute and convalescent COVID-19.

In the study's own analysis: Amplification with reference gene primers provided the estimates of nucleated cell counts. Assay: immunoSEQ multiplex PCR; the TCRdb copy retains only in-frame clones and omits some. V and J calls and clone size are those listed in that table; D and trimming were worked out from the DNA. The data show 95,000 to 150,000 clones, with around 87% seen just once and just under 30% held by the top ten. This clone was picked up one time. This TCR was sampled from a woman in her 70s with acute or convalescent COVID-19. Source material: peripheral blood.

CDR3 in DNA: TGTGCCAGCAGCGCAACAAGCGGGGGGAACACTGAAGCTTTCTTT. Protein: CASSATSGGNTEAFF. V and J are TRBV9 and TRBJ1-1; D is perhaps TRBD1 (5 bases). Trimming shortened V by 3 bases and J by 1 base, and 13 bases separated the two germline ends. Germline V lookup: CDR1 SGDLS, CDR2 YYNGEE. There are 15 residues in the CDR3.